The clone carrying this T cell receptor (beta chain) turned up a few times. What it recognizes is unknown. Documented time point: newly diagnosed, previously untreated cHL patient sample. Magnetic negative selection was used to purify CD4+ T cells from thawed PBMCs. Comparators were PBMCs taken from newly diagnosed, untreated classical Hodgkin lymphoma. This record comes from a study of PD-1 blockade in classical Hodgkin lymphoma. The data were produced by immunoSEQ multiplex PCR, yet TCRdb's version contains in-frame clones alone and is incomplete. The sample has some 3,300 clones, roughly 84% seen once. Whole-study results and caveats: Why the repertoires differ is still unclear, perhaps disease activity or prior therapy. Newly diagnosed patients were reported to start with lower TCR diversity than healthy donors.

V gave up 6 bases and J gave up 7 bases, with 15 bases separating them. This CDR3 contains 13 residues. CDR1 and CDR2 (germline): SNHLY, FYNNEI. Sequenced: CD4+ T cells from blood. This receptor was identified in a human donor with classical Hodgkin lymphoma. The chain employs TRBV2 and TRBJ1-1; D perhaps matches TRBD1 (6 bases). Here the CDR3 reads CASRATGIGEAFF. The CDR3 DNA is TGTGCCAGCAGAGCCACAGGGATCGGTGAAGCTTTCTTT.